The present entry profiles one T cell receptor (beta chain) with its context. Its antigen is still unknown. Other nucleotide sequences in the sample specify the same CDR3. The entry originates in a study of shared clonotypes between healthy human individuals. Broader study findings: Only a few donors were included, so the genetic and exposure-history diversity represented was limited. Naive subsets, compared against memory subsets, generally had larger estimated richness values.

Trimming cost V 5 bases and J 0 bases; bases outside gene matches: 1. CDR1 is SGHRS, CDR2 YFSETQ, per germline. The CDR3 contains 14 residues. Only in-frame clones appear in the TCRdb table, and some are missing; sequencing was by immunoSEQ multiplex PCR. The sample carries about 2,500,000 clones, around 90% recorded once. V and J are TRBV5-1 and TRBJ2-3; 9 bases align to TRBD2. The source of this sequence is a man aged 18 to 29 in good health. Specimen: naive CD4+ T cells sorted from blood. Subset of the sample: CD45RA+ positively selected. CDR3 protein: CASSSGGSTDTQYF. CDR3 coding DNA: TGCGCCAGCAGTAGCGGGGGTAGCACAGATACGCAGTATTTT.